The present TCR beta chain was sequenced within a study of regulatory T cells in long-lasting Graves disease. Combining iRepertoire HTBI primers with Arm-PCR of CDR3 regions, the authors built TCR beta libraries. TCRdb recomputed calls from the multiplex PCR reads with MiXCR, one row per CDR3 protein. This sample carries more than 400,000 distinct CDR3 sequences, 15% to 20% of them seen once, and the ten largest clones take over 8.5%. The time point is: newly diagnosed GD, antithyroid drugs for less than 3 months. The TCR library was made from RNA that had been extracted from PBMCs in TRIzol. The CDR3 extends over 15 amino acids. CDR1 is SGHRS, CDR2 YFSETQ, per germline. V lost 0 bases to trimming and J lost 0 bases, with 8 bases between them. This clonotype was counted many times. These sequences were also reported in another study, on T cells in Graves' hyperthyroidism and ophthalmopathy.

V gene TRBV5-1 combines with J gene TRBJ2-3, with D uncertain. This TCR was recovered from a woman in her twenties or thirties with Graves disease. The specimen comprised peripheral blood mononuclear cells (PBMCs), sampled at new diagnosis, from a patient treated with antithyroid drugs. The CDR3 here is CASSLEGYSTDTQYF. The CDR3, as DNA: TGCGCCAGCAGCTTGGAGGGTTACAGCACAGATACGCAGTATTTT.